The clone carrying this T cell receptor (beta chain) was counted at least ten times. Antigen: not known. This entry belongs to a study of glioma-infiltrating T cells. Turning to the study itself: WHO grade II oligodendrogliomas or astrocytomas, plus non-recurrent WHO grade IV glioblastomas, were sampled. Study-wide results and caveats: Above-expected tissue-blood divergence occurred in all gliomas, most in low-grade ones. Patients with low tissue-blood divergence carried a signature set of shared blood CDR3 motifs.

Amplification of TCR alpha and beta CDR3 regions from RNA used iRepertoire nested multiplex PCR. One entry per CDR3 protein, called by TCRdb with MiXCR from the multiplex PCR reads. The data contain a few hundred thousand distinct CDR3 sequences, more than 35% of them seen just once; the ten biggest clones take up around 11%. Trimming pared 0 bases from V and 2 bases from J, leaving 11 bases between. The CDR3 extends over 15 amino acids. From germline, CDR1 is LNHNV and CDR2 YYDKDF (reference sequence). The TCR was taken from a human donor with low-grade glioma or glioblastoma, undergoing nonglioma brain surgery, or in good health (not recorded which). The sequenced sample consisted of glioma tissue, nonneoplastic brain tissue, or PBMCs (not recorded which). The chain has TRBV15 and TRBJ2-7; D gene unclear. CDR3 coding DNA: TGTGCCACCAGCAGAGATCTTACCCCCACCTACGAGCAGTACTTC. Translated, it gives CATSRDLTPTYEQYF.